The present T cell receptor (beta chain) was sequenced within a study of PD-1 blockade in classical Hodgkin lymphoma (dated by TCRdb to about 2020). Describing the broader study: Nivolumab dosing was 3 mg/kg intravenously every 2 weeks, continuing until either disease progression or unacceptable toxicity. The study used TCR beta sequencing and CyTOF to define a peripheral blood immune signature of response to PD-1 blockade in classical Hodgkin lymphoma.

A note on this clone: Its recognized antigen is unknown. Nothing much larger sits one base from this clone, and base qualities are not available.

This specimen's time point label, per the study, means: cycle 1 day 1 (C1D1), immediately before nivolumab initiation. Relapse after autologous stem cell transplantation had occurred in all trial patients, and cohorts A, B and C were distinguished by prior brentuximab vedotin exposure. The trial cohort comprised roughly 50 patients with relapsed/refractory classical Hodgkin lymphoma whose best overall responses were complete response, partial response or progressive disease. In the multi-cohort phase II CheckMate 205 trial, trial patients received single-agent nivolumab. An independent review committee assessed best overall response by applying the 2007 International Working Group response criteria. PBMCs from the trial were collected at three points: immediately before nivolumab initiation (C1D1), and during therapy at cycle 2 day 1 and cycle 4 day 1. After peripheral blood was drawn into 8 mL Vacutainer Cell Preparation Tubes, PBMCs were isolated by centrifugation and then cryopreserved.

The paper's findings and limits, for the study overall: Baseline TCR diversity was reported as lower in newly diagnosed patients than in healthy donors, and lower still in relapsed/refractory patients. A significant rise by C4D1 was seen in CD4+ but not CD8+ TCR diversity (p=0.0027 vs p=0.16), with the rise being most apparent in complete responders (p=0.02). Diversity was lower in patients who began nivolumab less than 1 year after ASCT, so these patients were left out of later analyses to avoid confounding by immune reconstitution. Among trial patients, those achieving complete response had baseline diversity similar to that of newly diagnosed patients, while diversity was significantly lower in partial responders and progressors. The study was limited to a single clinical trial cohort, and causes of repertoire differences, possibly disease activity or prior therapy, remained undefined.

V is clipped by 4 bases and J by 0 bases, and the sequence between their germline boundaries is 13 bases long. The germline V gene specifies SGHTA as CDR1 and FQGTGA as CDR2. The CDR3 covers 15 residues, taking in both the cysteine and the phenylalanine. The kept DNA is CDR3 alone, 45 bases in frame from the first base. Genomic DNA was isolated using the Qiagen DNeasy kit from unsorted PBMCs as well as from negatively selected CD4+ and CD8+ fractions. Amplification of TCR beta CDR3 regions was done by immunoSEQ multiplex PCR with primers that anneal to V and J segments. A synthetic immune receptor repertoire was used to minimize amplification bias, and any remaining bias was removed computationally after sequencing. Regarding the original processing steps: Repertoire diversity was quantified as the Shannon entropy index using custom Python scripts. Unsorted, CD4+ and CD8+ repertoires were analyzed separately, except in combined analyses where CD4+ and CD8+ sequences were merged in silico. A clone counted as expanded when the clone's frequency after treatment rose at least 2-fold relative to C1D1, and clones undetected at baseline were given a pseudocount of 0.5. Singleton clones were defined as clones with 0 or 1 copy at C1D1, and non-singleton clones were defined as clones with 2 or more copies. Clones expanded in unsorted samples were assigned a CD4+, CD8+ or unknown annotation through matching of protein sequences in sorted samples from the same patient. Wilcoxon tests were applied to paired samples to test diversity changes from C1D1 to C4D1. In TCRdb, the immuneACCESS table is reduced to in-frame sequences with V and J assigned. These tables do not hold every clone; where another copy was compared, an unresolved V gene accounts for under half, and the others remain unexplained. V and J calls and clone size are as listed in that table; D and trimming were resolved from the DNA. The table for this sample lists tens of thousands of clones; 88% of them were counted only once. The ten biggest clones cover about 8.9% of the sample.

The chain uses TRBV7-3 and TRBJ2-7, with the D gene not clear enough to name. The sequence was collected from a human donor with classical Hodgkin lymphoma. This specimen consisted of peripheral blood mononuclear cells (PBMCs), obtained at baseline. The CDR3 region: CASSSDRGSSYEQYF. The DNA sequence reads TGTGCCAGCAGCTCTGACCGCGGAAGCTCCTACGAGCAGTACTTC.